The sequence of this T cell receptor (beta chain) was determined in a study of OX40 agonist ivuxolimab in advanced cancers. This CDR3 has 14 amino acids. V lost 4 bases to trimming and J lost 5 bases; unmatched junction nucleotides: 4. CDR1 is SGHKS and CDR2 is YYEKEE in the germline V gene (reference sequence). The data were produced by immunoSEQ multiplex PCR, yet TCRdb's version contains in-frame clones alone and is incomplete. The data hold approximately 13,000 clones, with approximately 84% observed a single time. This TCR derives from an adult with an advanced solid tumor such as melanoma, head and neck, liver or kidney cancer. The chain couples TRBV5-5 to TRBJ1-5; 9 bases are a match to TRBD1. The specimen was CD4+ or CD8+ T cells sorted from blood, collected in a trial of the OX40 agonist ivuxolimab. CDR3 residues: CASSTDRGYQPQHF. Written as DNA, the CDR3 is TGTGCCAGCAGCACGGACAGGGGATATCAGCCCCAGCATTTT.